Below are 13 T cell receptor beta chains sequenced from a single sample in a study of neurological immune-mediated disorders. Time point given: longitudinal time-point 3. MiXCR, run by TCRdb on the 5' RACE reads, gives a single entry per CDR3 protein. The sample records roughly 100,000 distinct CDR3 sequences, 10% to 13% being singletons. Sequenced input: PBMCs. The source is a female donor with HTLV-1-associated myelopathy (HAM/TSP).

The sample holds many counts of this clonotype. The chain uses TRBV10-3 and TRBJ2-5; TRBD2 matches 13 bases. This CDR3 spans 17 amino acids. V trimming: 6 bases; J trimming: 0 bases; junction bases outside the gene matches: 7. Germline lookup yields CDR1 ENHRY and CDR2 SYGVKD. CDR3 residues: CAIRSEGLAGNQETQYF. CDR3 nucleotides: TGTGCCATCAGATCGGAGGGACTAGCGGGGAACCAAGAGACCCAGTACTTC.

This clonotype occurred many times. The chain links TRBV5-1 to TRBJ2-2; D is unresolved. The V and J ends lost 4 bases and 1 base respectively, with 11 bases between them. The CDR3 covers 15 residues. Per germline, CDR1 SGHRS and CDR2 YFSETQ. For the CDR3, the DNA is TGCGCCAGCAGCCCTTTCATTGGGAACACCGGGGAGCTGTTTTTT. Protein sequence: CASSPFIGNTGELFF.

In its sample, this clonotype was seen many times. The chain links TRBV20-1 to TRBJ1-1, with 8 bases matching TRBD1. CDR3 length: 14 residues. The J segment lost 1 base and the V segment lost 6 bases, leaving 7 bases of the junction unmatched. CDR1 DFQATT and CDR2 SNEGSKA come from the germline V gene (reference sequence). Here the CDR3 reads CSAGRQGWNTEAFF. The CDR3 coding sequence is TGCAGTGCGGGGAGACAGGGGTGGAACACTGAAGCTTTCTTT.

J is TRBJ2-3 and V is TRBV10-3, with D possibly TRBD1 on 6 matching bases. Trimming took off 10 bases at V and 1 base at J, with 21 bases between the two ends. Germline CDR1 and CDR2: ENHRY and SYGVKD. The CDR3 is 16 residues long. The CDR3 DNA sequence: TGTGCCACCCGGTTGTCAGGGGTCCCGGGCACAGATACGCAGTATTTT. The encoded protein is CATRLSGVPGTDTQYF.

This clonotype was recorded many times. The chain is built from TRBV6-5 and TRBJ2-1; 9 nucleotides line up with TRBD1. Germline CDR1 and CDR2: MNHEY and SVGAGI. After removal of 6 bases from V and 6 bases from J, the junction contained 12 bases not matched to a gene. The CDR3 consists of 16 residues. This CDR3 reads CASSRAGQGGSNEQFF. DNA for the CDR3: TGTGCCAGCAGCAGAGCGGGACAGGGTGGTTCCAATGAGCAGTTCTTC.

This clonotype was detected ten times or more. The V gene is TRBV20-1, the J gene TRBJ2-1; D might be TRBD1 or TRBD2, each matching 5 bases. This CDR3 contains 13 residues. The V and J ends lost 6 bases and 5 bases respectively, with 14 bases between them. Germline values: CDR1 DFQATT, CDR2 SNEGSKA (reference sequence). The CDR3 coding sequence is TGCAGTGCCCGAGGGGCCGTCGACAATGAGCAGTTCTTC. Its protein product is CSARGAVDNEQFF.

J is TRBJ2-1 and V is TRBV28; either TRBD1 or TRBD2 may fit D (5 bases each). The germline V gene encodes CDR1 MDHEN and CDR2 SYDVKM. The CDR3 is 13 residues long. Trimming cost V 2 bases and J 9 bases, with 11 bases left between them. The CDR3 bases are TGTGCCAGCAGTTTAGGGGCCCGGGGTGAGCAGTTCTTC. Its protein product is CASSLGARGEQFF.

This clonotype was counted many times. The chain links TRBV7-9 to TRBJ2-6; TRBD1 agrees at 11 bases. The ends lost 5 bases at V and 0 bases at J; junction bases unmatched: 9. There are 19 residues in the CDR3. The germline gives CDR1 SEHNR, CDR2 FQNEAQ (reference sequence). In nucleotides, the CDR3 is TGTGCCAGCAGCGTACACCGGGACAGGGGGTCCTCTGGGGCCAACGTCCTGACTTTC. Amino acids: CASSVHRDRGSSGANVLTF.

This clonotype was seen ten or more times. Written as DNA, the CDR3 is TGCAGTGCTTCACTAGAGGTCGGATTGGAGCAGTTCTTC. Its translation is CSASLEVGLEQFF. The chain uses TRBV20-1 and TRBJ2-1; D possibly corresponds to TRBD2 (5 bases). Germline-derived CDR1 and CDR2 are DFQATT and SNEGSKA (reference sequence). The CDR3 consists of 13 residues. Trimming stripped 5 bases from V and 10 bases from J, with 18 bases between.

This clonotype was seen at least ten times. This chain uses TRBV3-1 with TRBJ2-1, with 11 bases aligning to TRBD2. CDR1 is LGHDT and CDR2 is YNNKEL in the germline V gene (reference sequence). J was trimmed by 7 bases and V by 3 bases; bases with no gene match: 11. This CDR3 has 17 amino acids. The CDR3, as DNA: TGTGCCAGCAGCCAGATCCTTAGCGGGGGGGCTATAAATGAGCAGTTCTTC. Protein sequence: CASSQILSGGAINEQFF.

The table lists this clonotype with many counts. The genes are TRBV4-1 and TRBJ1-4; TRBD1 aligns across 9 bases. CDR1 and CDR2 from the germline V gene are MGHRA and YSYEKL. The ends lost 2 bases at V and 5 bases at J; junction bases unmatched: 3. The CDR3 totals 15 residues. CDR3 loop: CASSQYGTGNEKLFF. CDR3 sequence (DNA): TGCGCCAGCAGCCAATACGGGACAGGGAATGAAAAACTGTTTTTT.

This clonotype was picked up many times. The chain recombines TRBV20-1 with TRBJ1-4; D uncertain. V was shortened by 3 bases and J by 0 bases, with 8 bases between the two germline ends. Germline CDR1 reads DFQATT; CDR2 reads SNEGSKA (reference sequence). The CDR3 runs 14 residues. CDR3 nucleotide sequence: TGCAGTGCTAGTAAGGGAGCAACTAATGAAAAACTGTTTTTT. This sequence encodes CSASKGATNEKLFF.

This clonotype was seen at least ten times. The V call is TRBV29-1, the J call TRBJ1-4; no clear D gene. This CDR3 spans 13 amino acids. Germline CDR1 reads SQVTM; CDR2 reads ANQGSEA. V was clipped by 4 bases and J by 4 bases, with 10 bases between them. The CDR3 protein is CSVVGQINEKLFF. The CDR3, as DNA: TGCAGCGTTGTGGGTCAAATTAATGAAAAACTGTTTTTT.